This T cell receptor (beta chain) was captured in a study of T cell repertoires in cytomegalovirus infection. At the level of the study: TCR beta signatures that were public indicated CMV infection and matching HLA type. Study conclusions and caveats: Cumulative public TCR beta family frequency identified CMV carriers with the relevant HLA. Ex vivo responses were dominated by HLA-C-restricted CMV-specific TCR beta clonotypes.

One entry per CDR3 protein results from TCRdb running MiXCR on the reads. The sample comprises 400,000 or so distinct CDR3 sequences, roughly 18% of which are singletons, and roughly 8.7% rests with the top ten. This clonotype occurred a few times. The antigen is undetermined. Trimming stripped 1 base from V and 8 bases from J, with 13 bases between. The CDR3 totals 14 residues. Germline loops: CDR1 SGHRS, CDR2 YFSETQ. Sequencing used PBMCs. This rearrangement joins TRBV5-1 to TRBJ2-1; D may correspond to TRBD1 or TRBD2 (5 bases each). This clonotype originated in a human donor in good health (CMV status not recorded). Some clones in this sample may be carry-over from other donors' samples. The CDR3 bases are TGCGCCAGCAGCTTGCGGGGCCCAGTGGATGAGCAGTTCTTC. It yields the protein CASSLRGPVDEQFF.